The 21 T cell receptor beta chains presented below share a single source sample, sequenced in a study of cytomegalovirus exposure and HLA in healthy donors. Primers for the PCR totalled 60 Vbeta and 13 Jbeta. Assay: immunoSEQ multiplex PCR; the TCRdb copy retains only in-frame clones and omits some. The table records 200,000 to 250,000 clones, over 70% of them present only once. Sample: PBMCs. The origin of the receptors is a boy aged 2 to 10 in good health and CMV-seronegative.

The chain has TRBV30 and TRBJ2-5; possibly TRBD1 for D (6 bases). Looked up from germline, CDR1 is GTSNPN and CDR2 is SVGIG (reference sequence). The CDR3 spans 13 residues. Trimming removed 5 bases from V and 5 bases from J, with 15 bases in between. This CDR3 reads CAWVNRETETQYF. In DNA form, the CDR3 reads TGTGCCTGGGTTAACAGGGAGACGGAGACCCAGTACTTC.

A note on this clone: Other DNA sequences in the same sample also yield this CDR3. J is TRBJ2-7 and V is TRBV13; 14 nucleotides align to TRBD2. The CDR3 consists of 15 residues. V lost 3 bases, J lost 2 bases, and 0 bases stayed unmatched. Germline loops: CDR1 PRHDT, CDR2 FYEKMQ (reference sequence). The chain's CDR3 is CASSLGLAGAYEQYF. Here the CDR3 DNA reads TGTGCCAGCAGCTTGGGACTAGCGGGGGCCTACGAGCAGTACTTC.

V and J are TRBV30 and TRBJ1-6; TRBD1 matches at 9 bases. CDR1 and CDR2 from the germline V gene are GTSNPN and SVGIG (reference sequence). The CDR3 contains 15 residues. Trimming at V came to 3 bases and at J to 9 bases, leaving 9 bases not matched to a gene. As DNA, the CDR3 is TGTGCCTGGAGCGAATACCGGACAGGGGCTTCACCCCTCCACTTT. It encodes CAWSEYRTGASPLHF.

This CDR3 is CSGQGVGEQYF. DNA of the CDR3: TGCAGCGGACAGGGGGTAGGCGAGCAGTACTTC. This chain uses TRBV29-1 with TRBJ2-7; 9 nucleotides line up with TRBD1. The trim removed 7 bases at V and 6 bases at J, leaving 4 bases unmatched. Per the germline V gene, CDR1 is SQVTM and CDR2 is ANQGSEA. The CDR3 has 11 residues.

In its sample, this clone was seen a few times. The chain combines TRBV6-5 with TRBJ2-7; D not resolved. The CDR3 loop spans 13 amino acids. The V and J ends lost 0 bases and 0 bases respectively, with 3 bases between them. CDR1 and CDR2 from the germline V gene are MNHEY and SVGAGI. CDR3 protein: CASSYSYSYEQYF. CDR3 DNA: TGTGCCAGCAGTTACTCATACTCCTACGAGCAGTACTTC.

This clone was found once. The J gene is TRBJ1-5, the V gene TRBV15; perhaps TRBD1 as D (6 bases). The length of the CDR3 is 14 residues. Trimming left V 11 bases short and J 3 bases short, with 17 bases between. The V gene's germline CDR1 is LNHNV and CDR2 YYDKDF (reference sequence). The CDR3, as DNA: TGTGCCGCCCAGGGGCAGGGACCCAATCAGCCCCAGCATTTT. Protein: CAAQGQGPNQPQHF. The variable domain in full, completed from reference TRBV15 and TRBJ1-5, reads DAMVIQNPRYQVTQFGKPVTLSCSQTLNHNVMYWYQQKSSQAPKLLFHYYDKDFNNEADTPDNFQSRRPNTSFCFLDIRSPGLGDTAMYLCAAQGQGPNQPQHFGDGTRLSIL.

This clone was seen a single time. The chain combines TRBV30 with TRBJ2-7; D remains ambiguous. Trimming pared 3 bases from V and 3 bases from J, leaving 6 bases between. Germline V gene lookup returns CDR1 GTSNPN and CDR2 SVGIG (reference sequence). This CDR3 comprises 11 residues. The CDR3 loop is CAWRSGYEQYF. The CDR3 DNA sequence: TGTGCCTGGAGATCAGGCTACGAGCAGTACTTC.

In its sample, this clone was seen a few times. CDR3 in DNA: TGCGCCAGCAGCCGACTAGCGGGAGTCGATGAGCAGTTCTTC. It is translated as CASSRLAGVDEQFF. The V call is TRBV4-1, the J call TRBJ2-1, with 12 bases that match TRBD2. The V and J ends lost 4 bases and 8 bases, in that order; junction bases with no gene match: 3. The CDR3 is 14 amino acids. Germline V gene sequence: CDR1 MGHRA, CDR2 YSYEKL.

V gene TRBV6-1 combines with J gene TRBJ2-5; D not resolved. The CDR3 sequence is 14 residues long. Trimming cost V 0 bases and J 4 bases, with 9 bases left between them. CDR1 and CDR2 (germline): MNHNS, SASEGT. The DNA of the CDR3 is TGTGCCAGCAGTGAAGCAGGAGTGCGAGAGACCCAGTACTTC. Protein product: CASSEAGVRETQYF.

The chain carries TRBV11-2 and TRBJ2-5, with 11 nucleotides matching TRBD1. The CDR3 spans 15 residues. The germline V gene encodes CDR1 SGHAT and CDR2 FQNNGV. The trim removed 3 bases at V and 5 bases at J, leaving 5 bases unmatched. Here the CDR3 reads CASSFGQGATETQYF. DNA of the CDR3: TGTGCCAGCAGCTTTGGACAGGGGGCGACGGAGACCCAGTACTTC.

V gene TRBV2 combines with J gene TRBJ1-5; 10 nucleotides match TRBD1. CDR3 length: 16 amino acids. The J segment lost 0 bases and the V segment lost 6 bases, leaving 5 bases of the junction unmatched. From germline, CDR1 is SNHLY and CDR2 FYNNEI. For the CDR3, the DNA is TGTGCCAGCAGGGGGACAGGGGCTTATAGCAATCAGCCCCAGCATTTT. It translates to CASRGTGAYSNQPQHF.

This chain connects TRBV29-1 to TRBJ1-1, with D possibly matching TRBD1 (5 bases). CDR3 length equals 12 residues. Germline CDR1 and CDR2: SQVTM and ANQGSEA. V was cut by 3 bases and J by 5 bases, with 10 bases left in between. CDR3 region: CSVEDGGTEAFF. The CDR3, as DNA: TGCAGCGTTGAGGACGGGGGGACTGAAGCTTTCTTT.

The V call is TRBV19, the J call TRBJ2-7; 7 bases fit TRBD2. The junction had 3 bases not matched to a gene; V was cut back by 3 bases and J by 4 bases. Germline V CDR1 and CDR2: LNHDA, SQIVND (reference sequence). This CDR3 has 13 amino acids. This CDR3 reads CASSMGAGYEQYF. CDR3 in DNA: TGTGCCAGTAGTATGGGAGCGGGGTACGAGCAGTACTTC.

The rearrangement joins TRBV7-9 to TRBJ2-7; TRBD1 aligns across 7 bases. V was clipped by 9 bases and J by 5 bases; unmatched bases: 10. The germline gives CDR1 SEHNR, CDR2 FQNEAQ (reference sequence). There are 13 residues in the CDR3. CDR3 in amino acids: CASQGQSPHEQYF. The CDR3 coding sequence is TGTGCCAGTCAGGGACAGTCACCTCACGAGCAGTACTTC.

The V call is TRBV9, the J call TRBJ1-1; D is unresolved. The CDR3 runs to 14 residues. Per germline, CDR1 SGDLS and CDR2 YYNGEE. V was clipped by 0 bases and J by 7 bases, with 13 bases between them. DNA of the CDR3: TGTGCCAGCAGCGTAGTGGAGCAACGGGGTGAAGCTTTCTTT. The encoded protein is CASSVVEQRGEAFF.

This clone was detected only a few times. Different DNA sequences within this sample yield the same CDR3. This sequence joins TRBV6-1 and TRBJ1-2; a weak D match, TRBD1 (6 bases). The germline CDR1 and CDR2 sequences are MNHNS and SASEGT. Trimming took 1 base from V and 8 from J, leaving 11 bases between them. This CDR3 has 13 residues. CDR3 nucleotides: TGTGCCAGCAGTGAAGGGGGGCAAGGGGGCTACACCTTC. This gives the protein CASSEGGQGGYTF.

This rearrangement joins TRBV5-1 to TRBJ2-1, with TRBD2 matching over 7 bases. Per the germline V gene, CDR1 is SGHRS and CDR2 is YFSETQ. V was pared by 7 bases and J by 6 bases, with 7 bases of the junction left unmatched. The CDR3 sequence is 13 residues long. Here the CDR3 DNA reads TGCGCCAGCGCGGGGGAGGACCTCAATGAGCAGTTCTTC. Translation: CASAGEDLNEQFF.

J is TRBJ2-7 and V is TRBV7-8; a weak D match, TRBD1 (6 bases). Germline V gene data show CDR1 as SGHVS and CDR2 as FQNEAQ. V dropped 1 base and J dropped 4 bases, with 11 bases sitting between them. CDR3 length: 14 residues. This chain's CDR3 is CASSLGPTGYEQYF. In nucleotides, the CDR3 is TGTGCCAGCAGCTTAGGGCCTACAGGGTACGAGCAGTACTTC.

The chain joins TRBV11-2 to TRBJ1-2; 7 bases match TRBD1. The V gene's germline CDR1 is SGHAT and CDR2 FQNNGV. The CDR3 loop spans 14 amino acids. Trimming cost V 5 bases and J 4 bases; bases outside gene matches: 7. The CDR3 sequence is CASSRQQGSYGYTF. The CDR3 nucleotides are TGTGCCAGCAGCCGCCAACAGGGGAGCTATGGCTACACCTTC.

The rearrangement joins TRBV6-5 to TRBJ2-7; weak D call: TRBD2 (5 bases). The CDR3 is made up of 14 amino acids. Germline assignment: CDR1 MNHEY and CDR2 SVGAGI. V gave up 6 bases and J gave up 7 bases, with 19 bases separating them. CDR3 sequence reads: CASSWPGNPGEQYF. DNA for the CDR3: TGTGCCAGCAGCTGGCCGGGCAACCCGGGGGAGCAGTACTTC.

The rearrangement joins TRBV10-3 to TRBJ2-5, with 7 positions matching TRBD2. This CDR3 has 14 amino acids. Germline V gives CDR1 ENHRY, CDR2 SYGVKD. The V gene end was trimmed by 6 bases and the J gene end by 2 bases; junction bases not matched to a gene: 6. The DNA for the CDR3 is TGTGCCATCAGGGCCAGCGGGAATCAAGAGACCCAGTACTTC. As protein: CAIRASGNQETQYF.